This T cell receptor beta chain was sequenced for a study of CD8 T cells in Susac syndrome. CDR1 DFQATT and CDR2 SNEGSKA come from the germline V gene (reference sequence). CDR3 size: 12 residues. It was with random hexamers that 0.5 to 1 ug RNA was reverse transcribed. Multiplex PCR with immunoSEQ amplified the TCR beta CDR3 across 54 Vbeta and 13 Jbeta. TCRdb called the immunoSEQ multiplex PCR reads again in MiXCR, with one record for every CDR3 protein. The sample records around 220,000 distinct CDR3 sequences, roughly 92% being singletons. The CD8+ and CD4+ T cells were isolated magnetically using a negative isolation approach, whereas the TEMRA cells were enriched by FACS.

The chain uses TRBV20-1 and TRBJ1-1; D remains ambiguous. The TCR comes from a human donor with multiple sclerosis. Sample: CD8+ T cells from PBMCs. The CDR3 loop reads CRASPENTEAFF. The CDR3, as DNA: TGCAGGGCTTCCCCAGAGAACACTGAAGCTTTCTTT.